This TCR beta chain was identified in a study of blood T cell repertoires in COVID-19. Overall study: Spain, Italy and the United States supplied samples that represented acute and convalescent COVID-19. T cells, B-cell-depleted T cells, or PBMCs supplied cDNA or gDNA.

As processed by the authors: How many nucleated cells were present was estimated from reference gene primer amplification. Clones were sequenced by immunoSEQ multiplex PCR, and TCRdb holds only the in-frame ones, with some missing. V and J calls and clone size are those listed in that table; D and trimming were worked out from the DNA. Among roughly 38,000 clones listed, around 89% were seen once. This CDR3 is 13 amino acids long. V dropped 6 bases and J dropped 7 bases, with 12 bases sitting between them. Germline values: CDR1 SNHLY, CDR2 FYNNEI. The chain links TRBV2 to TRBJ2-2; D ambiguous. Sequencing was done on a sample of peripheral blood. This TCR was recovered from a man between 60 and 70 years old with active or convalescent COVID-19. This CDR3 is CASSLGRGGELFF. CDR3 DNA: TGTGCCAGCAGCCTAGGTCGTGGCGGGGAGCTGTTTTTT. The whole variable domain, remainder taken from reference TRBV2 and TRBJ2-2, is EPEVTQTPSHQVTQMGQEVILRCVPISNHLYFYWYRQILGQKVEFLVSFYNNEISEKSEIFDDQFSVERPDGSNFTLKIRSTKLEDSAMYFCASSLGRGGELFFGEGSRLTVL.